This T cell receptor beta chain was sequenced for a study of blood T cell repertoires in COVID-19. V was pared by 2 bases and J by 7 bases, with 8 bases of the junction left unmatched. The CDR3 has 14 amino acids. Germline CDR1 and CDR2: SGHAT and FQNNGV. Clones were sequenced by immunoSEQ multiplex PCR, and TCRdb holds only the in-frame ones, with some missing. The sample yields more than 200,000 clones, over 70% seen once. The source material was peripheral blood. The gene calls are TRBV11-2 and TRBJ2-7; TRBD2 aligns across 7 bases. The receptor comes from a man in his forties or fifties with active or convalescent COVID-19. CDR3 nucleotides: TGTGCCAGCAGCTTAAACGGGAGGACGGGGGAGCAGTACTTC. Translated, it gives CASSLNGRTGEQYF.